The 30 T cell receptor beta chains below come from one sample, sequenced in a study of identical twins. TCRdb passed the 5' RACE reads through MiXCR, listing each CDR3 protein once. Of roughly 290,000 distinct CDR3 sequences in the sample, 9.5% were seen once. These data also formed part of another study, on yellow fever vaccine responses in identical twins.

Sequencing used CD8+ T cells sorted from blood. The receptors shown here come from a woman aged 18-29 years in good health.

The chain recombines TRBV28 with TRBJ2-3; unclear D gene. The germline gives CDR1 MDHEN, CDR2 SYDVKM. This CDR3 is built from 15 residues. Trimming left V 6 bases short and J 3 bases short, with 16 bases between. The CDR3 DNA sequence: TGTGCCAGCAGGGGATTTTTGGGCCAGACAGATACGCAGTATTTT. Amino acid sequence: CASRGFLGQTDTQYF. Looking up the rest from reference TRBV28 and TRBJ2-3 gives the full variable domain: DVKVTQSSRYLVKRTGEKVFLECVQDMDHENMFWYRQDPGLGLRLIYFSYDVKMKEKGDIPEGYSVSREKKERFSLILESASTNQTSMYLCASRGFLGQTDTQYFGPGTRLTVL.

This clonotype was counted a few times. The chain's CDR3 is CASSWARDRGPEQYF. DNA for the CDR3: TGTGCCAGCAGCTGGGCCCGGGACAGGGGGCCCGAGCAGTACTTC. This chain joins TRBV5-6 and TRBJ2-7, with 12 bases lining up with TRBD1. V shed 3 bases and J 6 bases; nucleotides not matched to a gene: 7. CDR3 length: 15 residues. The germline V gene encodes CDR1 SGHDT and CDR2 YYEEEE.

This clonotype came up many times. The junction does not match germline at one end; this may be a read error. The chain is built from TRBV28 and TRBJ2-7; weak D call: TRBD1 (6 bases). The CDR3 length is 13 residues. Looked up from germline, CDR1 is MDHEN and CDR2 is SYDVKM. This CDR3 is CASSLGTSSEQYF. CDR3 nucleotides: TGTGCCAGCAGTTTGGGGACATCCTCCGAGCAGTACTTC.

The V call is TRBV7-2, the J call TRBJ1-5; TRBD1 matches at 9 bases. V lost 3 bases to trimming and J lost 9 bases; unmatched junction nucleotides: 12. Germline-derived CDR1 and CDR2 are SGHTA and FQGNSA. This CDR3 is built from 16 residues. The CDR3 bases are TGTGCCAGCAGCTTGGAAATTGGACAGGGGTGGCGGCCCCAGCATTTT. Translating gives CASSLEIGQGWRPQHF. Supplemented by reference TRBV7-2 and TRBJ1-5, the full variable domain reads GAGVSQSPSNKVTEKGKDVELRCDPISGHTALYWYRQSLGQGLEFLIYFQGNSAPDKSGLPSDRFSAERTGGSVSTLTIQRTQQEDSAVYLCASSLEIGQGWRPQHFGDGTRLSIL.

This clonotype has a handful of counts. V usage is TRBV28 and J usage is TRBJ2-3; the D is unclear. The V gene lost 6 bases and the J gene lost 6 bases, with 7 bases spanning the gap. The V gene's germline CDR1 is MDHEN and CDR2 SYDVKM. This CDR3 spans 11 amino acids. The CDR3 is CASRQGDTQYF. DNA for the CDR3: TGTGCCAGCAGACAAGGTGATACGCAGTATTTT. Combining the CDR3 with reference TRBV28 and TRBJ2-3 gives the whole variable domain DVKVTQSSRYLVKRTGEKVFLECVQDMDHENMFWYRQDPGLGLRLIYFSYDVKMKEKGDIPEGYSVSREKKERFSLILESASTNQTSMYLCASRQGDTQYFGPGTRLTVL.

This clonotype was seen more than once but under ten times. The chain combines TRBV20-1 with TRBJ2-3; 7 nucleotides match TRBD2. V lost 0 bases, J lost 0 bases, and 9 bases stayed unmatched. CDR1 DFQATT and CDR2 SNEGSKA come from the germline V gene (reference sequence). The length of the CDR3 is 17 residues. CDR3 loop: CSARDLLQRESTDTQYF. For the CDR3, the DNA is TGCAGTGCTAGAGATCTTCTCCAGCGGGAAAGCACAGATACGCAGTATTTT.

This rearrangement joins TRBV25-1 to TRBJ1-2, with D perhaps TRBD1 (6 bases). The germline gives CDR1 MGHDK, CDR2 SYGVNS. Trimming took 5 bases from V and 4 from J, leaving 11 bases between them. The CDR3 extends over 13 amino acids. The CDR3 region is CASSTHRAYGYTF. The CDR3 region has the DNA TGTGCCAGCAGTACCCACAGGGCCTATGGCTACACCTTC.

In this sample, this clonotype turned up a few times. The chain has TRBV28 and TRBJ2-7; a possible D gene is TRBD1 (6 bases). This CDR3 has 14 residues. V was cut by 3 bases and J by 3 bases, with 12 bases left in between. Germline CDR1 MDHEN, CDR2 SYDVKM. Here the CDR3 reads CASSFLGADYEQYF. The CDR3 DNA sequence: TGTGCCAGCAGTTTTTTGGGGGCTGACTACGAGCAGTACTTC.

The genes are TRBV27 and TRBJ2-7; D possibly corresponds to TRBD2 (6 bases). CDR3 length equals 13 residues. The germline CDR1 and CDR2 sequences are MNHEY and SMNVEV (reference sequence). The V end was cut by 5 bases, the J end by 4 bases, with 12 bases between. For the CDR3, the DNA is TGTGCCAGCAGTAATCTAGCGAGTTACGAGCAGTACTTC. Protein product: CASSNLASYEQYF.

This clonotype came up a few times. This chain joins TRBV7-9 and TRBJ2-7; D tentatively fits TRBD1 or TRBD2 (5 bases each). The V end was cut by 1 base, the J end by 3 bases, with 13 bases between. CDR3 length equals 15 residues. Germline V gene sequence: CDR1 SEHNR, CDR2 FQNEAQ (reference sequence). The CDR3 nucleotides read TGTGCCAGCAGCTTAGGGGGGTCTCTTCTCTACGAGCAGTACTTC. It translates to CASSLGGSLLYEQYF.

The sample holds a few counts of this clonotype. J is TRBJ2-1 and V is TRBV6-1; no firm D call. Germline-derived CDR1 and CDR2 are MNHNS and SASEGT. This CDR3 region has 15 residues. V lost 3 bases and J 6 bases, leaving 15 bases between the germline ends. This CDR3 is CASSDEISSINEQFF. The CDR3 DNA reads as TGTGCCAGCAGTGACGAGATCTCATCGATCAATGAGCAGTTCTTC.

The chain uses TRBV27 and TRBJ2-5, with 8 bases aligning to TRBD2. Germline loops: CDR1 MNHEY, CDR2 SMNVEV (reference sequence). V gave up 3 bases and J gave up 7 bases; unmatched junction bases: 10. There are 15 residues in the CDR3. The DNA of the CDR3 is TGTGCCAGCAGTTTGGCTACTAGCGGCCTGGGGACCCAGTACTTC. As protein: CASSLATSGLGTQYF.

The V gene is TRBV20-1, the J gene TRBJ2-3; D possibly corresponds to TRBD2 (5 bases). The CDR3 runs to 15 residues. CDR1 DFQATT and CDR2 SNEGSKA come from the germline V gene (reference sequence). V was shortened by 6 bases and J by 0 bases, with 16 bases between the two germline ends. This chain's CDR3 is CSAQDGRTSTDTQYF. Written as DNA, the CDR3 is TGCAGTGCCCAGGACGGACGGACTAGCACAGATACGCAGTATTTT.

The rearrangement joins TRBV7-6 to TRBJ2-3; TRBD2 aligns across 13 bases. Per germline, CDR1 SGHVS and CDR2 FNYEAQ. With V trimmed by 2 bases and J by 4 bases, 9 bases remained unmatched. CDR3 length equals 18 residues. The CDR3 bases are TGTGCCAGCAGCTTATCCCGACTAGCGGGGGGTGGAGCAGATACGCAGTATTTT. Amino acids: CASSLSRLAGGGADTQYF. Full variable domain (remainder filled in from reference TRBV7-6 and TRBJ2-3): GAGVSQSPRYKVTKRGQDVALRCDPISGHVSLYWYRQALGQGPEFLTYFNYEAQQDKSGLPNDRFSAERPEGSISTLTIQRTEQRDSAMYRCASSLSRLAGGGADTQYFGPGTRLTVL.

Turning to this clonotype: This sequence may be a read error, since a much larger clone differs from it by one base. The V gene is TRBV7-6, the J gene TRBJ1-1; D is uncertain. The CDR3 consists of 12 residues. In germline, CDR1 is SGHVS, CDR2 FNYEAQ. With 6 bases removed from V and 1 base from J, the gap between germline ends came to 6 bases. CDR3 nucleotide sequence: TGTGCCAGCAGGGCGTGGAACACTGAAGCTTTCTTT. Translated: CASRAWNTEAFF.

The rearrangement links TRBV4-1 to TRBJ2-2; D unclear. Trimming left V 0 bases short and J 6 bases short, with 8 bases between. CDR3 size: 14 residues. Germline V gene sequence: CDR1 MGHRA, CDR2 YSYEKL. For the CDR3, the DNA is TGCGCCAGCAGCCAAGAATCGGGCCCCGGGGAGCTGTTTTTT. This sequence encodes CASSQESGPGELFF.

This clonotype was detected a few times. The chain couples TRBV5-1 to TRBJ2-3; D call uncertain. The CDR3 is made up of 14 amino acids. Trimming took off 4 bases at V and 3 bases at J, with 12 bases between the two ends. Germline CDR1 SGHRS, CDR2 YFSETQ. This chain's CDR3 is CASSPGVRTDTQYF. The CDR3 nucleotides are TGCGCCAGCAGCCCCGGCGTACGAACAGATACGCAGTATTTT.

This clonotype was counted ten times or more. The chain carries TRBV20-1 and TRBJ2-7; possibly TRBD1 for D (6 bases). This CDR3 contains 13 residues. The V end lost 7 bases, the J end lost 3 bases, and 16 bases lay between the germline ends. The germline V gene has CDR1 DFQATT and CDR2 SNEGSKA (reference sequence). The CDR3 DNA follows: TGCAGTGGGAAGGGGGACGGAAGCTACGAGCAGTACTTC. This translates into CSGKGDGSYEQYF.

This clonotype was detected ten times or more. The chain joins TRBV7-2 to TRBJ2-7; 7 positions agree with TRBD2. Germline loops: CDR1 SGHTA, CDR2 FQGNSA. Trimming took 5 bases from V and 3 from J; bases not matched to a gene: 13. CDR3 size: 16 residues. DNA for the CDR3: TGTGCCAGCAGCCCGAGGGTGTCTAGCGGTCTCTACGAGCAGTACTTC. Protein sequence: CASSPRVSSGLYEQYF.

Worth noting for this clonotype: At one end the junction does not follow the germline gene, possibly because of a read error. The chain employs TRBV5-1 and TRBJ2-1; possible D gene TRBD2, 7 bases. The CDR3 consists of 19 residues. Germline CDR1 is SGHRS and CDR2 is YFSETQ. The CDR3 reads CASSLPPQWAGASYNGQFF. The CDR3 DNA sequence: TGCGCCAGCAGCTTGCCCCCCCAGTGGGCGGGGGCATCCTACAATGGGCAGTTCTTC.

Details on this clonotype: Its ends do not fully match the called genes, so a read error is possible. The rearrangement links TRBV6-2 or TRBV6-3 to TRBJ2-3, with D possibly being TRBD1 (6 bases). Per germline, CDR1 MNHEY and CDR2 SVGEGT. The length of the CDR3 is 15 residues. CDR3 amino acids: CASSYRLRDTNTQYF. CDR3 in DNA: TGTGCCAGCAGTTACCGGCTCAGGGACACAAATACGCAGTATTTT.

As regards this clonotype: The limits of the CDR3 on the DNA are not certain, so only TCRdb's listed CDR3 is given. V gene TRBV23-1 combines with J gene TRBJ1-4; the listed D gene, TRBD1, was not tested against the DNA. Being an ORF, TRBV23-1 has a function that is uncertain. The length of the CDR3 is 16 amino acids, counting both ends. Here the CDR3 reads CASPGTTKQLMKNCFF.

This clonotype was seen at least ten times. V gene TRBV12-3 or TRBV12-4 combines with J gene TRBJ2-1; 7 bases fit TRBD2. The V gene end was trimmed by 5 bases and the J gene end by 3 bases; junction bases not matched to a gene: 13. The CDR3 is 17 amino acids. The CDR3 nucleotides are TGTGCCAGCAGTCCCCGGATCGCGGGAGCGCGCTACAATGAGCAGTTCTTC. Its translation: CASSPRIAGARYNEQFF.

V gene TRBV13 combines with J gene TRBJ1-2, with D uncertain. Germline CDR1 and CDR2: PRHDT and FYEKMQ (reference sequence). This CDR3 region has 16 residues. Trimming cost V 5 bases and J 7 bases, with 23 bases left between them. Here the CDR3 reads CASSPDPTRGSGGYTF. The DNA of the CDR3 is TGTGCCAGCAGCCCCGATCCGACACGCGGGTCGGGTGGCTACACCTTC.

This clonotype was found many times. The chain joins TRBV4-3 to TRBJ2-5; D unclear. This CDR3 comprises 16 residues. V was pared by 1 base and J by 4 bases, with 16 bases between. Germline V gene lookup returns CDR1 LGHNA and CDR2 YSLEER. The CDR3, as DNA: TGCGCCAGCAGCCAAGGTGGCAGTGTATCGGGAGAGACCCAGTACTTC. Its protein product is CASSQGGSVSGETQYF.

The table lists this clonotype with many counts. This chain uses TRBV10-2 with TRBJ1-1; D is unclear. The CDR3 covers 15 residues. Trimming shortened V by 2 bases and J by 5 bases, and 15 bases separated the two germline ends. Germline CDR1 is WSHSY and CDR2 is SAAADI. In nucleotides, the CDR3 is TGCGCCAGCAGTGAGGAGGGATCGGGGTGGACTGAAGCTTTCTTT. It codes for CASSEEGSGWTEAFF.

This clonotype was seen many times. The V call is TRBV4-2, the J call TRBJ2-5, with 7 bases identical to TRBD2. The CDR3 sequence is 13 residues long. Germline lookup yields CDR1 LGHNA and CDR2 YNFKEQ. With V trimmed by 1 base and J by 9 bases, 5 bases remained unmatched. This CDR3 reads CASSQATSDPQYF. The CDR3 region has the DNA TGTGCCAGCAGCCAAGCAACTAGCGATCCCCAGTACTTC.

Relative to its sample, this clonotype is medium-sized. The rearrangement uses TRBV7-8 and TRBJ1-5; D is undetermined. CDR3 length: 13 residues. Germline CDR1 is SGHVS and CDR2 is FQNEAQ. V was shortened by 2 bases and J by 7 bases, with 9 bases between the two germline ends. The CDR3 loop is CASSLTRRQPQHF. DNA of the CDR3: TGTGCCAGCAGCTTAACTAGGCGCCAGCCCCAGCATTTT.

This clonotype appeared a few times. This chain connects TRBV4-3 to TRBJ2-4; D is possibly TRBD1 or TRBD2 (5 bases each). CDR3 length equals 15 residues. V gave up 0 bases and J gave up 5 bases, with 11 bases separating them. Germline V lookup: CDR1 LGHNA, CDR2 YSLEER. The DNA for the CDR3 is TGCGCCAGCAGCCAAGATCGATTGGGACAAAACATTCAGTACTTC. It yields the protein CASSQDRLGQNIQYF.

A few counts support this clonotype. This chain uses TRBV11-3 with TRBJ1-1, with D uncertain. Between the trimmed V and J ends, which lost 5 bases and 5 bases, there was a span of 12 bases. CDR3 length equals 13 residues. Per germline, CDR1 SGHNT and CDR2 YENEEA. CDR3: CASSDSSGTEAFF. DNA for the CDR3: TGTGCCAGCAGCGATTCCTCGGGGACTGAAGCTTTCTTT.